A selection of T cell receptor beta chains follows, all from one sample in a study of blood T cell repertoires in COVID-19. Generated by immunoSEQ multiplex PCR, the TCRdb table keeps only in-frame clones and is missing some. The sample records roughly 100,000 clones, approximately 86% being singletons. The specimen was peripheral blood. Receptors were obtained from a man older than 75 with acute or convalescent COVID-19. The CDR3 runs from the conserved cysteine through the conserved F or W. The order of the fields is D gene, V gene, J gene, clone size, CDR3 protein, CDR3 DNA. A D gene is named only where the DNA matches it firmly. Where a row states a size, it is once, few, many or the class of an expanded clone; other rows omit it.

>TRBD1|TRBV7-9|TRBJ2-7|NA
CASSYGDRGYEQYF
TGTGCCAGCAGCTATGGAGACAGGGGATACGAGCAGTACTTC
>NA|TRBV5-1|TRBJ2-7|NA
CASSPYHGSGYEQYF
TGCGCCAGCAGCCCCTATCACGGTAGCGGCTACGAGCAGTACTTC
>NA|TRBV6-5|TRBJ2-3|NA
CASNLGQGTDTQYF
TGTGCCAGCAACCTAGGGCAGGGAACAGATACGCAGTATTTT
>TRBD1|TRBV28|TRBJ1-2|NA
CASQGQNYGYTF
TGTGCCAGCCAGGGACAGAACTATGGCTACACCTTC
>TRBD1|TRBV7-2|TRBJ1-1|NA
CASSPGGRGGGTEAFF
TGTGCCAGCAGCCCAGGGGGCAGGGGAGGAGGTACTGAAGCTTTCTTT
>NA|TRBV5-3|TRBJ2-1|few
CARSLRDEQFF
TGTGCCAGAAGCTTGCGAGATGAGCAGTTCTTC
>NA|TRBV6-2/TRBV6-3|TRBJ2-2|NA
CASSRTGQTSGELFF
TGTGCCAGCAGCCGGACGGGACAAACGTCCGGGGAGCTGTTTTTT
>NA|TRBV6-6|TRBJ1-3|NA
CASSYTGENTIYF
TGTGCCAGCAGTTACACGGGTGAAAACACCATATATTTT
>TRBD1|TRBV7-9|TRBJ2-2|few
CASSPGWTGANTGELFF
TGTGCCAGCAGCCCTGGCTGGACAGGAGCGAACACCGGGGAGCTGTTTTTT
>NA|TRBV11-1|TRBJ2-2|once
CASSPGELLTGELFF
TGTGCCAGCAGCCCGGGGGAACTACTCACCGGGGAGCTGTTTTTT
>NA|TRBV28|TRBJ1-5|NA
CASKGGGLQPQHF
TGTGCCAGCAAGGGAGGGGGGCTTCAGCCCCAGCATTTT
>NA|TRBV5-4|TRBJ1-1|NA
CASSLEGQPNTEAFF
TGTGCCAGCAGCTTGGAGGGACAACCGAACACTGAAGCTTTCTTT
>TRBD2|TRBV3-1/TRBV3-2|TRBJ2-7|NA
CASPGISGSRGYEQYF
TGTGCCAGCCCGGGGATAAGCGGGAGTCGCGGCTACGAGCAGTACTTC
>NA|TRBV6-5|TRBJ1-1|NA
CASVLLMNTEAFF
TGTGCCAGCGTACTACTGATGAACACTGAAGCTTTCTTT
>NA|TRBV7-8|TRBJ2-7|NA
CASSLGSRGGHEQYF
TGTGCCAGCAGCTTAGGGTCTAGAGGAGGTCACGAGCAGTACTTC
>NA|TRBV14|TRBJ2-1|NA
CASSQVTGADEQFF
TGTGCCAGCAGCCAAGTAACGGGAGCCGATGAGCAGTTCTTC
>NA|TRBV12-1|TRBJ1-5|NA
CASSFARQPQHF
TGTGCCAGCAGCTTTGCGAGGCAGCCCCAGCATTTT
>TRBD2|TRBV7-2|TRBJ2-2|NA
CASSSIAGANGGELFF
TGTGCCAGCAGCTCTATAGCGGGAGCTAATGGGGGGGAGCTGTTTTTT
>NA|TRBV7-2|TRBJ2-5|NA
CASSLEWTAETQYF
TGTGCCAGCAGCCTAGAATGGACAGCAGAGACCCAGTACTTC
>TRBD1|TRBV6-5|TRBJ1-6|NA
CASRSDRGLNSPLHF
TGTGCCAGCAGATCGGACAGGGGTTTGAATTCACCCCTCCACTTT
>TRBD1|TRBV27|TRBJ1-4|NA
CASSLSVRGNEKLFF
TGTGCCAGCAGTTTATCGGTCAGGGGGAATGAAAAACTGTTTTTT
>TRBD2|TRBV2|TRBJ2-3|NA
CASGLAASTDTQYF
TGTGCCAGCGGACTAGCTGCTAGCACAGATACGCAGTATTTT
>NA|TRBV6-1|TRBJ1-4|few
CASSEARGWEATNEKLFF
TGTGCCAGCAGTGAAGCGCGGGGTTGGGAGGCAACTAATGAAAAACTGTTTTTT
>NA|TRBV7-2|TRBJ2-2|NA
CASSGPSSVRRELFF
TGTGCCAGCAGCGGACCTAGCTCGGTACGCCGGGAGCTGTTTTTT
>NA|TRBV18|TRBJ2-5|NA
CASSPRTAQETQYF
TGTGCCAGCTCACCAAGGACAGCCCAAGAGACCCAGTACTTC
>NA|TRBV29-1|TRBJ1-1|NA
CSVRTGLVTEAFF
TGCAGCGTCCGGACCGGACTTGTTACTGAAGCTTTCTTT
>TRBD1|TRBV29-1|TRBJ2-7|few
CSVGGQGRYEQYF
TGCAGCGTGGGGGGACAGGGTCGGTACGAGCAGTACTTC
>NA|TRBV12-3/TRBV12-4|TRBJ2-7|NA
CASRFPGVGEQYF
TGTGCCAGCAGATTCCCGGGGGTGGGCGAGCAGTACTTC
>TRBD2|TRBV3-1/TRBV3-2|TRBJ2-1|NA
CASSFSGRFENEQFF
TGTGCCAGCAGCTTTAGCGGGAGGTTCGAGAATGAGCAGTTCTTC
>NA|TRBV4-2|TRBJ1-4|NA
CASSQVGRATNEKLFF
TGTGCCAGCAGCCAAGTGGGGCGTGCAACTAATGAAAAACTGTTTTTT
>TRBD2|TRBV6-1|TRBJ2-7|NA
CASSERGAGEDEQYF
TGTGCCAGCAGTGAACGGGGAGCGGGAGAGGACGAGCAGTACTTC
>TRBD2|TRBV5-1|TRBJ2-1|NA
CASSLAGGSTSYDNEQFF
TGCGCCAGCAGCTTGGCTGGCGGGAGTACCTCCTACGACAATGAGCAGTTCTTC
>NA|TRBV7-9|TRBJ1-3|NA
CASSPSGGLGNTIYF
TGTGCCAGCAGCCCCAGCGGGGGGCTAGGAAACACCATATATTTT
>NA|TRBV12-3/TRBV12-4|TRBJ1-2|NA
CAISRGSKYGYTF
TGTGCCATATCACGGGGGTCTAAATATGGCTACACCTTC
>NA|TRBV11-1|TRBJ2-2|NA
CASSWTDSTGELFF
TGTGCCAGCAGCTGGACGGACAGCACCGGGGAGCTGTTTTTT
>NA|TRBV30|TRBJ2-3|NA
CAWYPSSTGRITDTQYF
TGTGCCTGGTACCCCTCAAGTACGGGAAGGATAACAGATACGCAGTATTTT
>NA|TRBV28|TRBJ1-2|once
CASSLSPTGIYGYTF
TGTGCCAGCAGTTTATCCCCGACAGGTATCTATGGCTACACCTTC
>NA|TRBV3-1/TRBV3-2|TRBJ1-2|NA
CASSRNEFGYTF
TGTGCCAGCAGCCGTAACGAGTTTGGCTACACCTTC
>NA|TRBV5-1|TRBJ2-2|once
CASSPDLNTGELFF
TGCGCCAGCAGCCCCGACTTGAACACCGGGGAGCTGTTTTTT
>TRBD1|TRBV28|TRBJ2-1|NA
CASTLNRDRGRDEQFF
TGTGCCAGCACCCTCAACCGGGACAGGGGTAGAGATGAGCAGTTCTTC
>TRBD1|TRBV5-1|TRBJ1-4|NA
CASSLGPGGATNEKLFF
TGCGCCAGCAGCTTGGGTCCAGGGGGCGCAACTAATGAAAAACTGTTTTTT
>TRBD2|TRBV27|TRBJ2-1|NA
CASSIEASGRAGTSEQFF
TGTGCCAGCAGCATCGAGGCGAGCGGGAGGGCCGGTACAAGTGAGCAGTTCTTC